The 32 T cell receptor beta chains presented below share a single source sample, sequenced in a study of TIL therapy for anti-PD-1-resistant metastatic lung cancer (dated by TCRdb to about 2021). TCR beta CDR3 regions were amplified from genomic DNA by bias-controlled multiplex PCR with the immunoSEQ v3 hsTCRB kit. TCRdb stores this immuneACCESS table with in-frame sequences only. Part of the clones is absent; in the studies checked, under half of the shortfall reflects unresolved V genes, and no reason is known for the rest. In all, the sample holds tens of thousands of clones, and 72% of those were seen once. Approximately 7% of the sample comes from the top ten. This specimen's time point label, per the study, means: pre-treatment sample, taken before nivolumab and TIL therapy. The baseline tumor samples were excised metastases, mostly pleural nodules or supraclavicular lymph nodes, taken from the same resection that was used to grow TIL.

The sequences come from tumor tissue, collected at baseline. The receptors were sampled from a person between 25 and 79 years old with non-small cell lung cancer.

This rearrangement joins TRBV5-4 to TRBJ1-1, with 7 bases that match TRBD1. This CDR3 is built from 17 residues. In germline, CDR1 is SGHNT, CDR2 YYREEE (reference sequence). With 4 bases clipped from V and 0 bases from J, the junction kept 12 bases outside the gene matches. For the CDR3, the DNA is TGTGCCAGCAGCAAAACGCGGGACAGTCTACTGAACACTGAAGCTTTCTTT. Its protein is CASSKTRDSLLNTEAFF.

The J gene is TRBJ2-3, the V gene TRBV5-1; a possible D gene is TRBD1 (5 bases). V lost 0 bases and J lost 3, with 14 bases in between. The CDR3 runs to 16 residues. Germline CDR1 reads SGHRS; CDR2 reads YFSETQ. The CDR3 sequence: CASSLAGMPPTDTQYF. The DNA for the CDR3 is TGCGCCAGCAGCTTGGCAGGGATGCCGCCAACAGATACGCAGTATTTT.

The CDR3 spells CASRQGGQPQHF. DNA of the CDR3: TGTGCCAGCAGACAGGGAGGTCAGCCCCAGCATTTT. The V gene is TRBV7-9, the J gene TRBJ1-5, with D perhaps TRBD1 (6 bases). The V gene lost 6 bases and the J gene lost 6 bases, with 9 bases spanning the gap. This CDR3 has 12 amino acids. Germline V gene sequence: CDR1 SEHNR, CDR2 FQNEAQ (reference sequence). The full variable domain, its missing parts supplied by reference TRBV7-9 and TRBJ1-5, is DTGVSQNPRHKITKRGQNVTFRCDPISEHNRLYWYRQTLGQGPEFLTYFQNEAQLEKSRLLSDRFSAERPKGSFSTLEIQRTEQGDSAMYLCASRQGGQPQHFGDGTRLSIL.

This rearrangement joins TRBV21-1 to TRBJ2-7; the table gives TRBD1 as D, unverified against the DNA. TRBV21-1 is termed a pseudogene. The CDR3 has 16 residues. In nucleotides, the CDR3 is TGTGCCAGCAGCAAAGTATCGGGACAGGGGGAGTACGAGCAGTACTTC. Its translation: CASSKVSGQGEYEQYF.

The chain carries TRBV6-6 and TRBJ1-4; the D is unclear. Trimming stripped 4 bases from V and 0 bases from J, with 12 bases between. The CDR3 consists of 16 residues. CDR1 is MNHNY, CDR2 SVGAGI, per germline (reference sequence). CDR3 nucleotide sequence: TGTGCCAGCAGTTCGGCTTCGGGTGCAACTAATGAAAAACTGTTTTTT. It yields the protein CASSSASGATNEKLFF.

The V and J genes are TRBV18 and TRBJ2-3; D is unclear. In germline, CDR1 is KGHSH, CDR2 LQKENI. The CDR3 has 14 amino acids. V lost 4 bases and J 0 bases, leaving 8 bases between the germline ends. The CDR3 protein is CASSRTASTDTQYF. The CDR3 DNA is TGTGCCAGCTCACGTACCGCTAGCACAGATACGCAGTATTTT.

The CDR3 DNA reads TGCGCCAGCAGCCCTGACAGGGCCTCTAAGGTTACCGGGGAGCTGTTTTTT. Encoded protein: CASSPDRASKVTGELFF. V is TRBV4-1 and J is TRBJ2-2, with 7 bases fitting TRBD1. Germline trimming cut 4 bases from V and 5 bases from J; bases unmatched to any gene: 13. Germline CDR1 and CDR2: MGHRA and YSYEKL. The CDR3 totals 17 residues.

The V call is TRBV5-4, the J call TRBJ1-1, with unresolved D. CDR3 length: 13 residues. The V end lost 0 bases, the J end lost 3 bases, and 6 bases lay between the germline ends. From germline, CDR1 is SGHNT and CDR2 YYREEE (reference sequence). Here the CDR3 DNA reads TGTGCCAGCAGCTTGGGGCCAGACACTGAAGCTTTCTTT. As protein: CASSLGPDTEAFF. The whole variable domain, remainder taken from reference TRBV5-4 and TRBJ1-1, is ETGVTQSPTHLIKTRGQQVTLRCSSQSGHNTVSWYQQALGQGPQFIFQYYREEENGRGNFPPRFSGLQFPNYSSELNVNALELDDSALYLCASSLGPDTEAFFGQGTRLTVV.

In its sample, this clone was seen once. The rearrangement uses TRBV10-3 and TRBJ2-1, with 13 bases fitting TRBD2. V lost 4 bases and J lost 7; bases outside the gene matches: 4. Germline lookup yields CDR1 ENHRY and CDR2 SYGVKD. The CDR3 has 15 residues. DNA of the CDR3: TGTGCCATCAGTGGGGGACTAGCGGGGTTGAATGAGCAGTTCTTC. This translates into CAISGGLAGLNEQFF.

The gene calls are TRBV4-3 and TRBJ2-2, with D unresolved. In germline, CDR1 is LGHNA, CDR2 YSLEER. The CDR3 runs to 15 residues. V was cut by 0 bases and J by 5 bases, with 10 bases left in between. CDR3 in amino acids: CASSQDGRVTGELFF. As DNA, the CDR3 is TGCGCCAGCAGCCAAGATGGTAGGGTTACCGGGGAGCTGTTTTTT.

The rearrangement joins TRBV6-5 to TRBJ1-1, with D tentatively TRBD1 (5 bases). Germline V CDR1 and CDR2: MNHEY, SVGAGI. Trimming took 2 bases from V and 6 from J, leaving 13 bases between them. This CDR3 region has 14 residues. CDR3 sequence (DNA): TGTGCCAGCAGTTACCGTCTCGACAGCTCTGAAGCTTTCTTT. Translation: CASSYRLDSSEAFF.

The chain is built from TRBV4-3 and TRBJ1-4; 8 nucleotides align to TRBD1. Germline CDR1 is LGHNA and CDR2 is YSLEER. V trimming: 4 bases; J trimming: 0 bases; junction bases outside the gene matches: 1. The CDR3 loop spans 15 amino acids. CDR3 DNA sequence: TGCGCCAGCAGCCCGACAGGGGCAACTAATGAAAAACTGTTTTTT. This encodes CASSPTGATNEKLFF.

The chain employs TRBV18 and TRBJ1-1; D unresolved. The germline V and J ends were trimmed by 2 bases and 5 bases, with 6 bases remaining between them. This CDR3 has 12 residues. Germline loops: CDR1 KGHSH, CDR2 LQKENI. This CDR3 reads CASSPMVTEAFF. CDR3 sequence (DNA): TGTGCCAGCTCACCAATGGTTACTGAAGCTTTCTTT.

The CDR3 here is CASSARGDRGYEQYF. CDR3 nucleotides: TGTGCCAGCAGCGCCCGGGGGGACAGGGGCTACGAGCAGTACTTC. This chain joins TRBV9 and TRBJ2-7, with TRBD1 matching 10 bases. From germline, CDR1 is SGDLS and CDR2 YYNGEE. The junction had 6 bases not matched to a gene; V was cut back by 3 bases and J by 3 bases. The CDR3 covers 15 residues. The complete variable domain, with remaining parts taken from reference TRBV9 and TRBJ2-7, reads DSGVTQTPKHLITATGQRVTLRCSPRSGDLSVYWYQQSLDQGLQFLIQYYNGEERAKGNILERFSAQQFPDLHSELNLSSLELGDSALYFCASSARGDRGYEQYFGPGTRLTVT.

DNA for the CDR3: TGTGCCAGCAGCCCTTCGACAGACTATGGCTACACCTTC. The encoded protein is CASSPSTDYGYTF. The chain employs TRBV7-2 and TRBJ1-2; weak D call: TRBD1 (5 bases). Trimming pared 5 bases from V and 3 bases from J, leaving 10 bases between. Germline CDR1 SGHTA, CDR2 FQGNSA. This CDR3 region has 13 residues.

The rearrangement links TRBV9 to TRBJ2-3; TRBD2 agrees at 7 bases. Germline CDR1 reads SGDLS; CDR2 reads YYNGEE. The CDR3 totals 15 residues. V shed 4 bases, J shed 6 bases, and the junction held 11 bases outside the gene matches. CDR3 loop: CASSSLQRGPDTQYF. CDR3 bases: TGTGCCAGCAGCTCCCTTCAGCGGGGCCCTGATACGCAGTATTTT. The variable domain in full, with the rest retrieved from reference TRBV9 and TRBJ2-3, is DSGVTQTPKHLITATGQRVTLRCSPRSGDLSVYWYQQSLDQGLQFLIQYYNGEERAKGNILERFSAQQFPDLHSELNLSSLELGDSALYFCASSSLQRGPDTQYFGPGTRLTVL.

The chain employs TRBV2 and TRBJ1-1, with D tentatively TRBD1 (6 bases). The CDR3 is 15 residues long. V was shortened by 5 bases and J by 0 bases, with 13 bases between the two germline ends. Germline V gene data show CDR1 as SNHLY and CDR2 as FYNNEI. CDR3 sequence reads: CASSLGQPMNTEAFF. DNA of the CDR3: TGTGCCAGCAGTTTAGGACAGCCCATGAACACTGAAGCTTTCTTT.

The gene calls are TRBV10-3 and TRBJ1-1; unclear D gene. This CDR3 is built from 14 residues. Germline loops: CDR1 ENHRY, CDR2 SYGVKD. The V gene lost 10 bases and the J gene lost 1 base, with 16 bases spanning the gap. The CDR3, as DNA: TGTGCCACCATGACACGGGAACAGAACACTGAAGCTTTCTTT. It codes for CATMTREQNTEAFF.

This chain links TRBV5-4 with TRBJ2-1; 8 bases align to TRBD1. Germline V lookup: CDR1 SGHNT, CDR2 YYREEE (reference sequence). The CDR3 is made up of 15 amino acids. Trimming removed 9 bases from V and 3 bases from J; junction bases left unmatched: 11. DNA of the CDR3: TGTGCCATTCAAACGGGACAGGCTTTCTACAATGAGCAGTTCTTC. Translation: CAIQTGQAFYNEQFF.

V usage is TRBV7-6 and J usage is TRBJ2-7; weak D call: TRBD1 (6 bases). The CDR3 extends over 14 amino acids. The V and J ends lost 2 bases and 2 bases respectively, with 10 bases between them. Germline CDR1 reads SGHVS; CDR2 reads FNYEAQ. The CDR3 loop is CASSLTQGTYEQYF. The CDR3 DNA is TGTGCCAGCAGCTTAACACAGGGTACCTACGAGCAGTACTTC.

The rearrangement uses TRBV19 and TRBJ2-3; no definite D call. Trimming removed 1 base at V and 0 bases at J, with 8 bases between. Germline V gene lookup returns CDR1 LNHDA and CDR2 SQIVND (reference sequence). The CDR3 runs to 15 residues. CDR3: CASSIGAWSTDTQYF. The DNA for the CDR3 is TGTGCCAGTAGTATAGGCGCCTGGAGCACAGATACGCAGTATTTT.

This clone was seen once. This chain uses TRBV4-1 with TRBJ2-3; TRBD2 agrees at 11 bases. After removal of 1 base from V and 1 base from J, the junction contained 7 bases not matched to a gene. There are 18 residues in the CDR3. Germline lookup yields CDR1 MGHRA and CDR2 YSYEKL. The CDR3 is CASSQGPQTSGGTDTQYF. DNA for the CDR3: TGCGCCAGCAGCCAAGGGCCCCAGACTAGCGGGGGCACAGATACGCAGTATTTT.

The V gene is TRBV7-3, the J gene TRBJ2-2, with unresolved D. V lost 2 bases, J lost 5 bases, and 12 bases lay in between. CDR3 length: 15 residues. Per germline, CDR1 SGHTA and CDR2 FQGTGA. This chain's CDR3 is CASSLEGRQTGELFF. In DNA form, the CDR3 reads TGTGCCAGCAGCTTAGAAGGTCGTCAGACCGGGGAGCTGTTTTTT.

The J gene is TRBJ2-7, the V gene TRBV6-5; the D gene is possibly TRBD2 (6 bases). This CDR3 spans 13 amino acids. Per germline, CDR1 MNHEY and CDR2 SVGAGI. Trimming left V 5 bases short and J 3 bases short, with 11 bases between. DNA for the CDR3: TGTGCCAGCAGTCACCGGGGGAGCTACGAGCAGTACTTC. Translated, it gives CASSHRGSYEQYF.

This chain joins TRBV6-6 and TRBJ1-5; TRBD1 matches at 9 bases. With 4 bases clipped from V and 1 base from J, the junction kept 5 bases outside the gene matches. The CDR3 runs 16 residues. The germline CDR1 and CDR2 sequences are MNHNY and SVGAGI (reference sequence). CDR3 sequence (DNA): TGTGCCAGCAGTTTACACAGGGGGCAAAGCAATCAGCCCCAGCATTTT. This gives the protein CASSLHRGQSNQPQHF.

The chain carries TRBV9 and TRBJ2-1; D is perhaps TRBD2 (5 bases). Trimming removed 0 bases from V and 2 bases from J, with 15 bases in between. Germline V lookup: CDR1 SGDLS, CDR2 YYNGEE. The CDR3 totals 17 residues. CDR3 coding DNA: TGTGCCAGCAGCGTAGGGGTCTCTGGGGAGCCCTACAATGAGCAGTTCTTC. It yields the protein CASSVGVSGEPYNEQFF.

The chain joins TRBV14 to TRBJ2-1; D not resolved. The V end was cut by 4 bases, the J end by 5 bases, with 15 bases between. This CDR3 has 15 residues. Germline V CDR1 and CDR2: SGHDN, FVKESK. The CDR3 is CASSPHRDIHNEQFF. The CDR3 DNA reads as TGTGCCAGCAGCCCCCACCGAGACATTCACAATGAGCAGTTCTTC.

This chain links TRBV20-1 with TRBJ2-7; D remains unclear. Germline V lookup: CDR1 DFQATT, CDR2 SNEGSKA (reference sequence). V gave up 6 bases and J gave up 1 base, with 7 bases separating them. The CDR3 is 11 residues long. The chain's CDR3 is CSARFSYEQYF. The CDR3 DNA follows: TGCAGTGCCCGGTTTTCCTACGAGCAGTACTTC.

The chain combines TRBV6-1 with TRBJ1-2; possible D gene TRBD1, 5 bases. This CDR3 contains 14 residues. Trimming shortened V by 6 bases and J by 8 bases, and 19 bases separated the two germline ends. Germline V gene data show CDR1 as MNHNS and CDR2 as SASEGT. CDR3 nucleotides: TGTGCCAGCAGCCTGGGACCGACCTCAGGGGGCTACACCTTC. Residues: CASSLGPTSGGYTF.

This chain uses TRBV4-3 with TRBJ2-7; 9 nucleotides agree with TRBD1. The CDR3 extends over 17 amino acids. From germline, CDR1 is LGHNA and CDR2 YSLEER. J lost 4 bases, V lost 0 bases, and 10 bases had no gene match. The CDR3 DNA follows: TGCGCCAGCAGCCAAGATTGGGACAGGGAAATTATATACGAGCAGTACTTC. Its protein product is CASSQDWDREIIYEQYF.

This clone was observed a few times. The chain employs TRBV7-7 and TRBJ2-7; TRBD1 aligns across 7 bases. The CDR3 covers 13 residues. CDR1 and CDR2 (germline): SSHAT, FNYEAQ (reference sequence). Unmatched junction bases numbered 0, after V lost 4 bases and J lost 0 bases. The DNA for the CDR3 is TGTGCCAGCAGCTGGGACAGCTCCTACGAGCAGTACTTC. Amino acid sequence: CASSWDSSYEQYF.

This chain's CDR3 is CASSLVLAGVTTQYF. In DNA, the CDR3 is TGTGCCAGCAGCTTGGTGTTAGCGGGGGTTACTACGCAGTATTTT. This chain joins TRBV5-5 and TRBJ2-3, with 9 positions matching TRBD2. The length of the CDR3 is 15 residues. J gave up 8 bases and V 0 bases, and 7 bases lay outside the gene matches. Germline CDR1 reads SGHKS; CDR2 reads YYEKEE (reference sequence).